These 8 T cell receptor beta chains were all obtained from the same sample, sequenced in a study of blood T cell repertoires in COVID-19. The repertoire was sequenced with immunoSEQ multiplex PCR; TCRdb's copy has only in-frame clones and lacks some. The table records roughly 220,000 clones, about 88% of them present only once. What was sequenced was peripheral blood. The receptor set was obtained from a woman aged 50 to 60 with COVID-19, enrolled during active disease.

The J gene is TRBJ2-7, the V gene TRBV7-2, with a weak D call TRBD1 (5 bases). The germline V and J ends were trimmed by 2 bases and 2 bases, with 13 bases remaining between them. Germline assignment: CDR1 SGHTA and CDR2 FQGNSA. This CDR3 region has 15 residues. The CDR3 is CASSLFSRATYEQYF. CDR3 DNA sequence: TGTGCCAGCAGCTTATTTTCCAGGGCCACCTACGAGCAGTACTTC. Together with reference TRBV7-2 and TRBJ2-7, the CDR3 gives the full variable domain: GAGVSQSPSNKVTEKGKDVELRCDPISGHTALYWYRQSLGQGLEFLIYFQGNSAPDKSGLPSDRFSAERTGGSVSTLTIQRTQQEDSAVYLCASSLFSRATYEQYFGPGTRLTVT.

Written as DNA, the CDR3 is TGCGCCAGCAGCCCGGGAGGTGGATCACCCCTCCACTTT. Encoded protein: CASSPGGGSPLHF. The V call is TRBV4-1, the J call TRBJ1-6; D not certain. Looked up from germline, CDR1 is MGHRA and CDR2 is YSYEKL. V lost 4 bases to trimming and J lost 10 bases, with 11 bases between them. CDR3 length: 13 residues.

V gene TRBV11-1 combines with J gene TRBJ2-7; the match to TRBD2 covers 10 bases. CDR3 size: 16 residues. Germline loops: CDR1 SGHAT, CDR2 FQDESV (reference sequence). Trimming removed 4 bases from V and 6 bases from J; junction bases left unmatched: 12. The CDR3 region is CASSSRGWLAGAEQYV. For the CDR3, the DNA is TGTGCCAGCAGCTCCAGGGGGTGGCTAGCGGGGGCCGAGCAGTACGTC.

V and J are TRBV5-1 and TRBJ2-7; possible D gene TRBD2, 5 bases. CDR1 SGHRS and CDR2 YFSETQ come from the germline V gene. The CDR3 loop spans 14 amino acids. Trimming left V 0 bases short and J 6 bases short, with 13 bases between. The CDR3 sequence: CASSLVDSAAEQYF. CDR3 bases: TGCGCCAGCAGCTTGGTGGACTCGGCGGCCGAGCAGTACTTC.

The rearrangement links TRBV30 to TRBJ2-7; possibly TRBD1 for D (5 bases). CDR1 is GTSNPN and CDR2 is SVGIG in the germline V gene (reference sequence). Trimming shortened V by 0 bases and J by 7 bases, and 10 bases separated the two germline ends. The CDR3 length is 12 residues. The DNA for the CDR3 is TGTGCCTGGAGTGTGGGGCCTTCAGAGCAGTACGTC. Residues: CAWSVGPSEQYV.

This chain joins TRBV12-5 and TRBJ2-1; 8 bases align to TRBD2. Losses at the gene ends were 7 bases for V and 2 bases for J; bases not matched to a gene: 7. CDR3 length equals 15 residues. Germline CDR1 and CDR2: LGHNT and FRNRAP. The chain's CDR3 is CASAPGSGAYNEQFF. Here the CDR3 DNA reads TGTGCTAGTGCCCCCGGTAGCGGGGCCTACAATGAGCAGTTCTTC.

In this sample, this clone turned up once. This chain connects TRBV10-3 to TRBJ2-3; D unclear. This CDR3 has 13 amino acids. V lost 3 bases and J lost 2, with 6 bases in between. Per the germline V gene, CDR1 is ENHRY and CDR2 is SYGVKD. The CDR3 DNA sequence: TGTGCCATCAGTGATCCCCACACAGATACGCAGTATTTT. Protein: CAISDPHTDTQYF.

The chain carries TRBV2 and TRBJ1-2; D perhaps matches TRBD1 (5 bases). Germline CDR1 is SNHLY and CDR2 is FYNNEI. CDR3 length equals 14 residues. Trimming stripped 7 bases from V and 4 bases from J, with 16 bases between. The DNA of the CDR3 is TGTGCCAGCATTAGGGGCCACATGTCCTATGGCTACACCTTC. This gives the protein CASIRGHMSYGYTF.